What follows is one T cell receptor beta chain and its context. Authors' analysis steps: Estimation of nucleated cell counts was performed using reference gene primer amplification. TCRdb keeps only in-frame clones here, not all; method: immunoSEQ multiplex PCR. Clonal size and the V and J genes are those of that table, whereas D and trimming came from the DNA. This table holds roughly 180,000 clones, roughly 85% found once. V lost 10 bases to trimming and J lost 5 bases; unmatched junction nucleotides: 6. This CDR3 comprises 13 residues. CDR1 SGHTA and CDR2 FQGNSA come from the germline V gene. The sample comes from a study of blood T cell repertoires in COVID-19. Study background: Sites across the United States, Italy and Spain contributed samples from acute and convalescent COVID-19. PBMCs, B-cell-depleted T cells, or T cells were the source of the cDNA or gDNA that made up the material.

The sequencing input was peripheral blood. This rearrangement joins TRBV7-2 to TRBJ2-1; 9 bases map to TRBD1. The TCR was taken from a woman aged 25-40 years with acute or convalescent COVID-19. The CDR3 loop reads CATGDRANNEQFF. CDR3 bases: TGTGCCACTGGGGACAGGGCGAACAATGAGCAGTTCTTC.